Listed below are T cell receptor beta chains from one sample, sequenced in a study of shared clonotypes between healthy human individuals. Clones were read by immunoSEQ multiplex PCR, and TCRdb kept only the in-frame ones, dropping some. This table holds around 500,000 clones, over 70% found once. The sequenced sample consisted of PBMCs. The source of these receptors is a woman in her forties in good health. Some clones in this sample may be carry-over from other donors' samples. Each CDR3 is given with its conserved first and last residue. D genes are given only for firm matches. Size tells how often a clone was seen (once, few, many) or the class of an expanded clone, and some rows leave it out.

j_gene | abundance | v_gene | d_gene | CDR3nt | CDR3aa
TRBJ2-2 | NA | TRBV18 | TRBD2 | TGTGCCAGCTCCACCCAAACTAGCGCCGCGAACACCGGGGAGCTGTTTTTT | CASSTQTSAANTGELFF
TRBJ2-2 | NA | TRBV10-3 | NA | TGTGCCATCAGTGAAAGAGGTTTTGCTACCGGGGAGCTGTTTTTT | CAISERGFATGELFF
TRBJ1-3 | many | TRBV6-1 | NA | TGTGCCAGCAATCCTCGGGGGGAGGCGGACACCATATATTTT | CASNPRGEADTIYF
TRBJ2-1 | NA | TRBV11-2 | NA | TGTGCCAGCAGCTTAGCCCTCTCCTACAATGAGCAGTTCTTC | CASSLALSYNEQFF
TRBJ2-2 | many | TRBV7-9 | NA | TGTGCCAGCAGCCCTCATACAATAGGGGAGCTGTTTTTT | CASSPHTIGELFF
TRBJ1-5 | NA | TRBV28 | TRBD1 | TGTGCCAGCAGTCCGCTTAGAGGGGGCGTTAGCAATCAGCCCCAGCATTTT | CASSPLRGGVSNQPQHF
TRBJ2-1 | NA | TRBV30 | NA | TGTGCCTGGAGTGTACGGGGAGCATTCTACAATGAGCAGTTCTTC | CAWSVRGAFYNEQFF
TRBJ2-1 | NA | TRBV9 | NA | TGTGCCAGCAGCGTAGGCGGCAACTACAATGAGCAGTTCTTC | CASSVGGNYNEQFF
TRBJ1-1 | NA | TRBV7-9 | NA | TGTGCCAGCAGTTTAGAGGACAGATTGGGAGCTTTCTTT | CASSLEDRLGAFF
TRBJ2-3 | NA | TRBV5-6 | NA | TGTGCCAGCAGCTTGGGACTTGGTACGCAGTATTTT | CASSLGLGTQYF
TRBJ2-1 | NA | TRBV11-2 | NA | TGTGCCAGCAGCTTAGGGGCGGGGCGGGACCACAATGAGCAGTTCTTC | CASSLGAGRDHNEQFF
TRBJ2-3 | NA | TRBV2 | TRBD1 | TGTGCCAGCAGTCGGGACAGTTTCACAGATACGCAGTATTTT | CASSRDSFTDTQYF
TRBJ2-1 | NA | TRBV7-8 | TRBD2 | TGTGCCAGCAGCTCGCTGATAGCGGGACCGTCCTACAATGAGCAGTTCTTC | CASSSLIAGPSYNEQFF
TRBJ2-3 | once | TRBV2 | TRBD2 | TGTGCCACGGCCACCGTGACTAGCGGTATCACAGATACGCAGTATTTT | CATATVTSGITDTQYF
TRBJ2-2 | once | TRBV7-2 | NA | TGTGCCAGCAGCTTATGGGGCGGGAACACCGGGGAGCTGTTTTTT | CASSLWGGNTGELFF
TRBJ2-7 | NA | TRBV5-1 | TRBD2 | TGCGCCAGCAGCTTGGGGTCGTTAGCGGGAGAGCAGTACTTC | CASSLGSLAGEQYF
TRBJ2-2 | NA | TRBV7-7 | NA | TGTGCTAGCAGGAAGTACACCGGGGAGCTGTTTTTT | CASRKYTGELFF
TRBJ1-2 | NA | TRBV28 | NA | TGTGCCAGCAGTCGACCCAATGGGGGGGCCTATGGCTACACCTTC | CASSRPNGGAYGYTF
TRBJ2-1 | NA | TRBV4-1 | TRBD2 | TGCGCCAGCAGCCAAGATCGGGGGGGCAGATTGACTTTCAATGAGCAGTTCTTC | CASSQDRGGRLTFNEQFF
TRBJ2-7 | few | TRBV5-8 | TRBD1 | TGTGCCAGCAGCGCCCACCAACAGGGGAGCGAGCAGTACTTC | CASSAHQQGSEQYF
TRBJ1-2 | NA | TRBV6-6 | NA | TGTGCCAGCAGTCTCGACCCCGGGTATGGCTACACCTTC | CASSLDPGYGYTF
TRBJ2-7 | many | TRBV19 | NA | TGTGCCAGTAGTATAACGCCCGGGGGCGAGCAGTACTTC | CASSITPGGEQYF
TRBJ2-2 | NA | TRBV5-1 | NA | TGCGCCAGCAGCCTCCCGCGGACAGCCGGGGAGCTGTTTTTT | CASSLPRTAGELFF
TRBJ2-5 | few | TRBV18 | NA | TGTGCCAGCTCACCATTCGGAGAGAAAGAGACCCAGTACTTC | CASSPFGEKETQYF
TRBJ1-1 | NA | TRBV5-1 | NA | TGCGCCAGCAGCTTATTTGATGTAAACACTGAAGCTTTCTTT | CASSLFDVNTEAFF
TRBJ2-7 | NA | TRBV20-1 | NA | TGCAGTGCTAGTCGTGGTATTGAGCAGTACTTC | CSASRGIEQYF
TRBJ2-6 | NA | TRBV5-1 | NA | TGCGCCAGCAGCCTGGATGGACAAGCCAACTCTGGGGCCAACGTCCTGACTTTC | CASSLDGQANSGANVLTF
TRBJ2-2 | once | TRBV6-1 | NA | TGTGCCAGCAGCCGATCCGGGGAGCTGTTTTTT | CASSRSGELFF
TRBJ2-7 | NA | TRBV7-2 | TRBD2 | TGTGCCAGCAGCTTAGCCGGGACTAGCGCCCACGAGCAGTACTTC | CASSLAGTSAHEQYF
TRBJ1-6 | NA | TRBV30 | NA | TGTGCCTGGAGTTATGAGAACAATTCACCCCTCCACTTT | CAWSYENNSPLHF
TRBJ2-3 | NA | TRBV4-2 | TRBD2 | TGTGCCAGCAGCCAACCTAGCGGAGATACGCAGTATTTT | CASSQPSGDTQYF
TRBJ2-7 | NA | TRBV7-2 | NA | TGTGCCAGCAGCCTGCGGGTGGGCCTCGAGCAGTACTTC | CASSLRVGLEQYF
TRBJ1-1 | NA | TRBV19 | TRBD1 | TGTGCCAGTAGTACGATAGGGGGACAGGGCAACACTGAAGCTTTCTTT | CASSTIGGQGNTEAFF
TRBJ2-6 | NA | TRBV5-4 | TRBD1 | TGTGCCAGCAGCTTACAGGGGGCTGGGGCCAACGTCCTGACTTTC | CASSLQGAGANVLTF
TRBJ2-2 | NA | TRBV28 | NA | TGTGCCAGCAGTTCCCTCCCGACAGAGACCGGGGAGCTGTTTTTT | CASSSLPTETGELFF
TRBJ1-4 | NA | TRBV5-6 | NA | TGTGCCAGCAGCTTGACAGCTAATGAAAAACTGTTTTTT | CASSLTANEKLFF
TRBJ1-2 | NA | TRBV4-1 | TRBD1 | TGCGCCAGCAGCCAAGAAGGGGGTGCGGGACAGATGGGCTACACCTTC | CASSQEGGAGQMGYTF
TRBJ2-1 | NA | TRBV21-1 | NA | TGTGCCAGCAGCAAAGCGCACGGAATTCGCGGGAGGGCAGTGTGCAATGAGCAGTTCTTC | CASSKAHGIRGRAVCNEQFF
TRBJ1-1 | once | TRBV6-1 | NA | TGTGCCAGCAGTGAAGCGTGGAGGAACACTGAAGCTTTCTTT | CASSEAWRNTEAFF
TRBJ1-1 | NA | TRBV6-4 | NA | TGTGCCAGCAGCCTATTAACGGGCACTGAAGCTTTCTTT | CASSLLTGTEAFF